The 28 T cell receptor beta chains presented below share a single source sample, sequenced in a study of T cell repertoires in cytomegalovirus infection. TCRdb re-called the reads through MiXCR, storing one row per CDR3 protein. The sample includes roughly 110,000 distinct CDR3 sequences, about 33% of them seen just once. For these receptors, no antigen is known. This specimen was CD8+ T cells from cultured PBMCs, taken from culture after CMV antigen stimulation. The receptors come from a human donor in good health (CMV status not recorded). Some clones in this sample may be carry-over from other donors' samples.

This clonotype was seen a few times. This chain joins TRBV20-1 and TRBJ1-2; weak D call: TRBD1 (6 bases). Germline CDR1 DFQATT, CDR2 SNEGSKA (reference sequence). CDR3 length equals 13 residues. Trimming took off 3 bases at V and 4 bases at J, with 12 bases between the two ends. CDR3 region: CSARLGTPYGYTF. CDR3 coding DNA: TGCAGTGCTAGGCTCGGGACACCCTATGGCTACACCTTC.

The chain carries TRBV6-2 or TRBV6-3 and TRBJ1-5; TRBD1 might be the D (6 bases). This CDR3 is 15 amino acids long. Trimming shortened V by 2 bases and J by 5 bases, and 13 bases separated the two germline ends. The V gene's germline CDR1 is MNHEY and CDR2 SVGEGT. CDR3 DNA sequence: TGTGCCAGCAGTTACACCCAGGGGCCTTATCAGCCCCAGCATTTT. Translation: CASSYTQGPYQPQHF.

This chain uses TRBV7-9 with TRBJ2-5; D is ambiguous. The CDR3 totals 13 residues. The V gene's germline CDR1 is SEHNR and CDR2 FQNEAQ (reference sequence). V was shortened by 2 bases and J by 4 bases, with 8 bases between the two germline ends. CDR3 amino acids: CASSLPSSETQYF. DNA for the CDR3: TGTGCCAGCAGCTTACCTAGTTCAGAGACCCAGTACTTC.

This clonotype was found many times. The chain carries TRBV6-1 and TRBJ1-1; TRBD1 is a possible D gene (6 bases). Germline loops: CDR1 MNHNS, CDR2 SASEGT. The CDR3 is made up of 13 amino acids. V was cut by 7 bases and J by 1 base, with 10 bases left in between. CDR3 residues: CASIPTGNTEAFF. In DNA, the CDR3 is TGTGCCAGCATCCCGACAGGGAACACTGAAGCTTTCTTT.

This clonotype was detected ten times or more. The chain has TRBV5-5 and TRBJ2-7; tentatively, D is TRBD1 or TRBD2 (5 bases each). Trimming cost V 4 bases and J 3 bases, with 17 bases left between them. Germline V lookup: CDR1 SGHKS, CDR2 YYEKEE (reference sequence). This CDR3 contains 15 residues. CDR3 coding DNA: TGTGCCAGCAGCAGACCGACAGTCGGAGGCTACGAGCAGTACTTC. It yields the protein CASSRPTVGGYEQYF. The full variable domain, its missing parts supplied by reference TRBV5-5 and TRBJ2-7, is DAGVTQSPTHLIKTRGQQVTLRCSPISGHKSVSWYQQVLGQGPQFIFQYYEKEERGRGNFPDRFSARQFPNYSSELNVNALLLGDSALYLCASSRPTVGGYEQYFGPGTRLTVT.

The chain couples TRBV7-8 to TRBJ1-1; perhaps TRBD1 as D (5 bases). Germline assignment: CDR1 SGHVS and CDR2 FQNEAQ. The CDR3 has 13 residues. Trimming left V 3 bases short and J 11 bases short, with 16 bases between. The DNA for the CDR3 is TGTGCCAGCAGCTTCCAGGGATCGGGAGGGGCTTTCTTT. Protein product: CASSFQGSGGAFF.

This clonotype appeared a few times. The V call is TRBV6-6, the J call TRBJ2-1, with TRBD2 as a possible D gene (6 bases). The CDR3 extends over 13 amino acids. The V end was cut by 5 bases, the J end by 7 bases, with 12 bases between. CDR1 is MNHNY, CDR2 SVGAGI, per germline (reference sequence). The CDR3 reads CASSIVSGNEQFF. CDR3 in DNA: TGTGCCAGCAGTATCGTAAGCGGGAATGAGCAGTTCTTC.

This clonotype was seen only a few times. CDR3 coding DNA: TGTGCCAGCAGTTCGCCCGGAACCTGGGGGAGCACCGGGGAGCTGTTTTTT. Translating gives CASSSPGTWGSTGELFF. The chain couples TRBV6-8 to TRBJ2-2; D is tentatively TRBD1 or TRBD2 (5 bases each). The V end lost 4 bases, the J end lost 4 bases, and 19 bases lay between the germline ends. The CDR3 consists of 17 residues. Germline assignment: CDR1 MNHGY and CDR2 SAAAGT.

The chain carries TRBV5-1 and TRBJ1-1; possibly TRBD1 for D (6 bases). The CDR3 extends over 15 amino acids. The germline V and J ends were trimmed by 4 bases and 1 base, with 14 bases remaining between them. Germline V gives CDR1 SGHRS, CDR2 YFSETQ. Here the CDR3 reads CASSLAGTPNTEAFF. The CDR3 nucleotides are TGCGCCAGCAGCCTCGCCGGGACACCGAACACTGAAGCTTTCTTT.

This clonotype has more than one count but fewer than ten. The rearrangement links TRBV7-3 to TRBJ2-2; D perhaps matches TRBD2 (6 bases). Germline-derived CDR1 and CDR2 are SGHTA and FQGTGA. V was shortened by 5 bases and J by 5 bases, with 18 bases between the two germline ends. The CDR3 is 16 amino acids. DNA of the CDR3: TGTGCCAGCAGCCAGCTTGGGGGACTGGGAACCGGGGAGCTGTTTTTT. Translation gives CASSQLGGLGTGELFF.

The chain carries TRBV24-1 and TRBJ2-2; 8 bases are shared with TRBD2. The CDR3 is 16 amino acids. Germline-derived CDR1 and CDR2 are KGHDR and SFDVKD. The trim removed 3 bases at V and 1 base at J, leaving 3 bases unmatched. CDR3 sequence (DNA): TGTGCCACCAGTGATCTCAGCGGGGGGAACACCGGGGAGCTGTTTTTT. Protein: CATSDLSGGNTGELFF.

This clonotype was recorded a few times. The chain carries TRBV29-1 and TRBJ2-7; either TRBD1 or TRBD2 may supply D (5 bases each). This CDR3 region has 16 residues. Germline lookup yields CDR1 SQVTM and CDR2 ANQGSEA. V was trimmed by 1 base and J by 7 bases, leaving 23 bases between them. CDR3 nucleotide sequence: TGCAGCGTTGAAGGGAATACCGGGACCCTCTTAGGTGAGCAGTACTTC. The encoded protein is CSVEGNTGTLLGEQYF.

The V call is TRBV4-2, the J call TRBJ1-1; a weak D match, TRBD1 (6 bases). Germline CDR1 LGHNA, CDR2 YNFKEQ. The CDR3 has 16 residues. Trimming removed 7 bases from V and 0 bases from J, with 18 bases in between. CDR3: CASKLETGTLNTEAFF. CDR3 DNA sequence: TGTGCCAGCAAACTGGAAACCGGGACACTGAACACTGAAGCTTTCTTT.

The chain couples TRBV2 to TRBJ2-3; 9 nucleotides line up with TRBD2. Trimming removed 5 bases from V and 1 base from J; junction bases left unmatched: 4. The germline V gene has CDR1 SNHLY and CDR2 FYNNEI. The CDR3 is 15 amino acids. CDR3 nucleotide sequence: TGTGCCAGCAGTTATTTAGCGGGGGGCACAGATACGCAGTATTTT. It encodes CASSYLAGGTDTQYF.

The rearrangement uses TRBV2 and TRBJ1-1; D is perhaps TRBD1 (6 bases). Per the germline V gene, CDR1 is SNHLY and CDR2 is FYNNEI. V dropped 6 bases and J dropped 6 bases, with 17 bases sitting between them. The CDR3 consists of 14 residues. CDR3 sequence reads: CASSADSYAAEAFF. The DNA for the CDR3 is TGTGCCAGCAGCGCGGACAGTTATGCCGCTGAAGCTTTCTTT.

This clonotype was picked up one time. The V gene is TRBV9, the J gene TRBJ2-5; D not resolved. CDR1 is SGDLS and CDR2 is YYNGEE in the germline V gene. The CDR3 runs 15 residues. V lost 0 bases to trimming and J lost 7 bases, with 16 bases between them. The DNA for the CDR3 is TGTGCCAGCAGCGTAGACCTGGGGTCTCCTGGGACCCAGTACTTC. Amino acids: CASSVDLGSPGTQYF. Full variable domain (remainder filled in from reference TRBV9 and TRBJ2-5): DSGVTQTPKHLITATGQRVTLRCSPRSGDLSVYWYQQSLDQGLQFLIQYYNGEERAKGNILERFSAQQFPDLHSELNLSSLELGDSALYFCASSVDLGSPGTQYFGPGTRLLVL.

The rearrangement uses TRBV7-6 and TRBJ2-1; 9 nucleotides line up with TRBD2. The germline gives CDR1 SGHVS, CDR2 FNYEAQ. V was clipped by 2 bases and J by 6 bases; unmatched bases: 14. The CDR3 has 18 amino acids. CDR3 sequence reads: CASSLYGGGGIKANEQFF. As DNA, the CDR3 is TGTGCCAGCAGCTTATATGGCGGGGGGGGGATCAAGGCCAATGAGCAGTTCTTC.

The chain links TRBV2 to TRBJ2-1; 7 nucleotides match TRBD2. CDR1 and CDR2 from the germline V gene are SNHLY and FYNNEI. This CDR3 contains 16 residues. Trimming cost V 0 bases and J 5 bases; bases outside gene matches: 7. For the CDR3, the DNA is TGTGCCAGCAGTGAAGCAGTGGGCCTAGCGGACAATGAGCAGTTCTTC. Its translation is CASSEAVGLADNEQFF.

This clonotype turned up a few times. The gene calls are TRBV7-6 and TRBJ2-2; D call uncertain. Germline CDR1 is SGHVS and CDR2 is FNYEAQ. Trimming cost V 1 base and J 2 bases, with 5 bases left between them. This CDR3 has 14 amino acids. CDR3 nucleotide sequence: TGTGCCAGCAGCTTAGATTTCAACACCGGGGAGCTGTTTTTT. This sequence encodes CASSLDFNTGELFF.

The chain links TRBV7-3 to TRBJ2-2; maybe TRBD2 (9 bases). In germline, CDR1 is SGHTA, CDR2 FQGTGA. The V end lost 4 bases, the J end lost 2 bases, and 20 bases lay between the germline ends. The CDR3 runs 18 residues. The CDR3 DNA reads as TGTGCCAGCAGCTCTAGCGGGACAGGACTATTTAACACCGGGGAGCTGTTTTTT. Translation gives CASSSSGTGLFNTGELFF.

The chain recombines TRBV20-1 with TRBJ2-7; D assignment may be TRBD1 or TRBD2 (6 bases each). This CDR3 has 15 residues. Per the germline V gene, CDR1 is DFQATT and CDR2 is SNEGSKA (reference sequence). V was pared by 0 bases and J by 0 bases, with 12 bases between. CDR3 sequence (DNA): TGCAGTGCTAGAGATTTATGGGGGGCCTCCTACGAGCAGTACTTC. Its protein is CSARDLWGASYEQYF.

V is TRBV5-1 and J is TRBJ2-1; 10 bases match TRBD2. The J segment lost 10 bases and the V segment lost 5 bases, leaving 9 bases of the junction unmatched. CDR1 is SGHRS and CDR2 is YFSETQ in the germline V gene. This CDR3 has 14 residues. CDR3 nucleotide sequence: TGCGCCAGCAGTCGAAGCGGGGGGGCCCCGGAGCAGTTCTTC. It codes for CASSRSGGAPEQFF.

The chain couples TRBV4-1 to TRBJ1-5; D is uncertain. The V end was cut by 3 bases, the J end by 5 bases, with 20 bases between. This CDR3 is built from 17 residues. The V gene's germline CDR1 is MGHRA and CDR2 YSYEKL. Here the CDR3 DNA reads TGCGCCAGCAGCCACCCCGGCGGGGAAAGAAGTGATCAGCCCCAGCATTTT. Translated, it gives CASSHPGGERSDQPQHF.

This chain connects TRBV11-2 to TRBJ2-7; a possible D gene is TRBD2 (7 bases). With 5 bases removed from V and 3 bases from J, the gap between germline ends came to 17 bases. Germline CDR1 reads SGHAT; CDR2 reads FQNNGV. There are 15 residues in the CDR3. This chain's CDR3 is CASSPGQTSFYEQYF. The CDR3 region has the DNA TGTGCCAGCAGCCCTGGACAGACTAGCTTCTACGAGCAGTACTTC.

This clonotype was found many times. V usage is TRBV27 and J usage is TRBJ1-6; D may be TRBD1 (6 bases). Trimming took off 5 bases at V and 11 bases at J, with 10 bases between the two ends. This CDR3 spans 12 amino acids. Per germline, CDR1 MNHEY and CDR2 SMNVEV (reference sequence). The CDR3 sequence is CASSPGVTPLHF. The CDR3 nucleotides read TGTGCCAGCAGTCCAGGGGTTACACCCCTCCACTTT.

In its sample, this clonotype was seen many times. CDR3 DNA sequence: TGTGCCAGCAGTTACCACCCAGGCTACAATGAGCAGTTCTTC. Translating gives CASSYHPGYNEQFF. The J gene is TRBJ2-1, the V gene TRBV6-5; D is unresolved. V shed 2 bases and J shed 3 bases, with 8 bases lying between them. The CDR3 spans 14 residues. The V gene's germline CDR1 is MNHEY and CDR2 SVGAGI.

V gene TRBV6-5 combines with J gene TRBJ1-6, with D perhaps matching TRBD1 (6 bases). The V end lost 1 base, the J end lost 9 bases, and 19 bases lay between the germline ends. Germline lookup yields CDR1 MNHEY and CDR2 SVGAGI. This CDR3 has 17 amino acids. The CDR3 here is CASSYFPGQGRSSPLHF. As DNA, the CDR3 is TGTGCCAGCAGTTACTTCCCGGGACAAGGGCGAAGTTCACCCCTCCACTTT.

The chain is built from TRBV5-1 and TRBJ2-7; D is uncertain. V lost 0 bases and J lost 3, with 7 bases in between. The CDR3 has 13 amino acids. Per germline, CDR1 SGHRS and CDR2 YFSETQ. The CDR3 protein is CASSLVVDYEQYF. The CDR3 DNA is TGCGCCAGCAGCTTGGTAGTGGACTACGAGCAGTACTTC.